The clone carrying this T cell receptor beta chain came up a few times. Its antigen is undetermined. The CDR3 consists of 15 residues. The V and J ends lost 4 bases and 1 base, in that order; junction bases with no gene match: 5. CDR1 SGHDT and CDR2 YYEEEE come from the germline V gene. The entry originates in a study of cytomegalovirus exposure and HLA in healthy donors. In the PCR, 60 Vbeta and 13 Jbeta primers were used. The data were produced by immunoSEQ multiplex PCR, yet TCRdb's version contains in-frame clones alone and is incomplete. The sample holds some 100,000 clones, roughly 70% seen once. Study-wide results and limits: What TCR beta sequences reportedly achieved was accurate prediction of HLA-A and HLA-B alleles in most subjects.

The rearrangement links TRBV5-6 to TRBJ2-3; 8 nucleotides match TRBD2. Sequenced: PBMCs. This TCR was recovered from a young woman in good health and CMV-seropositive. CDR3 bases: TGTGCCAGCAGCGTTAGCGGGACGGGCACAGATACGCAGTATTTT. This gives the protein CASSVSGTGTDTQYF.